This TCR beta chain stems from a study of human T cells and chemical hapten exposure. Study-wide results and limits: DPC sensitization left the count of TCRs above 1 in 1000 unchanged.

The time point is: patch test 1, 2 weeks after DPC sensitization. Described treatment: therapeutic diphenylcyclopropenone sensitization with weekly scalp DPC. The sample holds a few counts of this clonotype. As yet, its antigen is unknown. TCRdb re-called the RACE reads through MiXCR, storing one row per CDR3 protein. The sample contains over 85,000 distinct CDR3 sequences, over 10% of which appear only once. This TCR was sampled from a woman in her thirties or forties with alopecia areata. Some clones in this sample may be carry-over from other donors' samples. The sample here was whole blood, taken in connection with sensitization to the hapten diphenylcyclopropenone (DPC).

The CDR3 coding sequence is TGTGCCAGCACGGCTAGGGGTAATCAGCCCCAGCATTTT. Residues: CASTARGNQPQHF. The gene calls are TRBV28 and TRBJ1-5, with D perhaps matching TRBD1 (5 bases). The CDR3 totals 13 residues. V was trimmed by 7 bases and J by 4 bases, leaving 11 bases between them. Germline CDR1 and CDR2: MDHEN and SYDVKM.